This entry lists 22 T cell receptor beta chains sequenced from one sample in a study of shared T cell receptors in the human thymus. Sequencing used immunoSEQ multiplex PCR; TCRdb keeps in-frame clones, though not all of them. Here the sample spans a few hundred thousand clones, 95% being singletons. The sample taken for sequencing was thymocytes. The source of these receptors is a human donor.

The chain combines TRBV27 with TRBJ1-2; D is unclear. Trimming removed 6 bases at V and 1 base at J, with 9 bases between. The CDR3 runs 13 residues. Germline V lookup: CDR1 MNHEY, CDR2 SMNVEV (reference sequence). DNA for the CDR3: TGTGCCAGCAGGGAGCGGGTTAACTATGGCTACACCTTC. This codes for CASRERVNYGYTF.

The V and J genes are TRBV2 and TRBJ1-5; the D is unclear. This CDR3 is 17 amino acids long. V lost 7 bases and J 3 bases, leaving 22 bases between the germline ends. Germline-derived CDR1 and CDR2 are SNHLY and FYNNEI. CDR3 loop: CASTVGGRQVDNQPQHF. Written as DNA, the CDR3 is TGTGCCAGCACCGTGGGTGGCAGGCAAGTGGACAATCAGCCCCAGCATTTT.

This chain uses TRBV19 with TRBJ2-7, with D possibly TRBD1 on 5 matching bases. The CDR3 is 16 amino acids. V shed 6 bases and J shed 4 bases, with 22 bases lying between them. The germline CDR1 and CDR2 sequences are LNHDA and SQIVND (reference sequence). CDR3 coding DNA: TGTGCCAGTAGCCCGGAAGCAGGGCTTTCCCGATACGAGCAGTACTTC. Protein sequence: CASSPEAGLSRYEQYF.

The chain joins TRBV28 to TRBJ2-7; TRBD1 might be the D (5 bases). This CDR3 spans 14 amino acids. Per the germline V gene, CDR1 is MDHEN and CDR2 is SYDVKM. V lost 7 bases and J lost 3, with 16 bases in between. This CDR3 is CASTLTTQGYEQYF. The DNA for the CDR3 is TGTGCCAGCACTCTAACAACCCAGGGCTACGAGCAGTACTTC.

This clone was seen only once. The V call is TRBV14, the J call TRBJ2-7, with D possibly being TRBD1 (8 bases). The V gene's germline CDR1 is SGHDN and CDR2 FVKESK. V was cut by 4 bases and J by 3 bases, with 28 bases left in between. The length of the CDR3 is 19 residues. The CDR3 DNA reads TGTGCCAGCAGCCCGGCACAGGGGGGGGCCCAGGGGACGGTCTACGAGCAGTACTTC. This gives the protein CASSPAQGGAQGTVYEQYF.

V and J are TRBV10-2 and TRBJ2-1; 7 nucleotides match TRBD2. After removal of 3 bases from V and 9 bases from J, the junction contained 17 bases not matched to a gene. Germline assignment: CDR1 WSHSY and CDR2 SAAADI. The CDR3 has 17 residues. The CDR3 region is CASSESRIRTGGSEQFF. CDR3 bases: TGCGCCAGCAGTGAATCGCGCATTAGGACCGGCGGGAGTGAGCAGTTCTTC.

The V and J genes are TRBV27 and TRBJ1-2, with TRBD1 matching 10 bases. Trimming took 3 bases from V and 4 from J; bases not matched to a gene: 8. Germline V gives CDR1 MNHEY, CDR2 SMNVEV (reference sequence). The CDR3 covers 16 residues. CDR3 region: CASSLVRDRGPYGYTF. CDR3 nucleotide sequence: TGTGCCAGCAGTTTGGTCCGGGACAGGGGTCCCTATGGCTACACCTTC.

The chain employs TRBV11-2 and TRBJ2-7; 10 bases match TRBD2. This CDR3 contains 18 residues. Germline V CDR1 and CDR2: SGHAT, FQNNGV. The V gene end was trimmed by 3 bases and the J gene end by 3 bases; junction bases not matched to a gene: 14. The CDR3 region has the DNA TGTGCCAGCAGCTTTCTTCCCTTTCCCGGGACTAGCGACTACGAGCAGTACTTC. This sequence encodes CASSFLPFPGTSDYEQYF.

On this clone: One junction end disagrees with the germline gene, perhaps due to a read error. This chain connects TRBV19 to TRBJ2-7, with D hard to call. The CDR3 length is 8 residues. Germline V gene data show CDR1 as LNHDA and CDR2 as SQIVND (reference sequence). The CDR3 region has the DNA TGCCACTCTGACGAGCAGTACTTC. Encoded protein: CHSDEQYF.

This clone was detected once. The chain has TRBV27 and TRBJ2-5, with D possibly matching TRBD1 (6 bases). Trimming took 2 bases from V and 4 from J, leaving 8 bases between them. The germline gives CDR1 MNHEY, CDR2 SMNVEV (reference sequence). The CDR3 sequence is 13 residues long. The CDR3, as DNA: TGTGCCAGCAGTTTAATAGGGGGAGAGACCCAGTACTTC. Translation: CASSLIGGETQYF.

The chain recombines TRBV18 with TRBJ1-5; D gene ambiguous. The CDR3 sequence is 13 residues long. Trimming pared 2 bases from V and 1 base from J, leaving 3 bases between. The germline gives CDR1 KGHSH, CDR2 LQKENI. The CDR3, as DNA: TGTGCCAGCTCACCAGGGAGCAATCAGCCCCAGCATTTT. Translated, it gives CASSPGSNQPQHF.

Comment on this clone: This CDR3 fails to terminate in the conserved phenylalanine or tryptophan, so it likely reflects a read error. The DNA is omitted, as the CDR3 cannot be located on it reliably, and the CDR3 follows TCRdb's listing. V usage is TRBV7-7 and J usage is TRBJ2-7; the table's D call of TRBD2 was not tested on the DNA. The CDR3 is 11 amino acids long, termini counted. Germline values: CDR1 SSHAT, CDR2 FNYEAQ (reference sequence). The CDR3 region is CASSPLGLGKI.

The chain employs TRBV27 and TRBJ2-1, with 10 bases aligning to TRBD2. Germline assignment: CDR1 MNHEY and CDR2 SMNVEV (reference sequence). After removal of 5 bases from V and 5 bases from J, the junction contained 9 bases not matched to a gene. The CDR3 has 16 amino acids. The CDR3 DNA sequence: TGTGCCAGCAGTAAGAAAGCGGGAGGGCCTAACAATGAGCAGTTCTTC. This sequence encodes CASSKKAGGPNNEQFF.

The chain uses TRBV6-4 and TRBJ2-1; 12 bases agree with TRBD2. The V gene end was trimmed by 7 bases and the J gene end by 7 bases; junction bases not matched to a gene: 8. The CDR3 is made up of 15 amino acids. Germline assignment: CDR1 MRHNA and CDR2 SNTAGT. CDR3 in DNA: TGTGCCAGCAAGCTATCTAGCGGGAGGGGGAATGAGCAGTTCTTC. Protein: CASKLSSGRGNEQFF.

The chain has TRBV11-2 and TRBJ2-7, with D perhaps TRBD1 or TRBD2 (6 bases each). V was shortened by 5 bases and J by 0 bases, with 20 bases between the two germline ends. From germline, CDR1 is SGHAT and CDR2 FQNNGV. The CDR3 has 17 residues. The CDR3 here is CASSLGRPDRFSYEQYF. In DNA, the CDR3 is TGTGCCAGCAGCCTTGGGAGGCCCGACAGGTTCTCCTACGAGCAGTACTTC.

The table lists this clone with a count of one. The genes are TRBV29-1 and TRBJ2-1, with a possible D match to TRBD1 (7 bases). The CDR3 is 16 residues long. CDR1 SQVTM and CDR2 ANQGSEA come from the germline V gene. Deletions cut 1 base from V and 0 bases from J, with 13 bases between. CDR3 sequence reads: CSVEGRGPSSYNEQFF. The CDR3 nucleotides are TGCAGCGTTGAAGGGAGGGGGCCGAGCTCCTACAATGAGCAGTTCTTC.

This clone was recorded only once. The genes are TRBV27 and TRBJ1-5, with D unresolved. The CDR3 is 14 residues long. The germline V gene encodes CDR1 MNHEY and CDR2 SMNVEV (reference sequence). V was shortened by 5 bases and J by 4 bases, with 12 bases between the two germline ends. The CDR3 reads CASSRWSPNQPQHF. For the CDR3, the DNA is TGTGCCAGCAGTCGATGGAGCCCAAATCAGCCCCAGCATTTT.

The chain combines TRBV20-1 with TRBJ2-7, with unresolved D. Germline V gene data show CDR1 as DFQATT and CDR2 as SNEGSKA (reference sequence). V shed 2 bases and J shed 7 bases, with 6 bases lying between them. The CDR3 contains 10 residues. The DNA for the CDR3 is TGCAGTGCTAGAAAAAGGGAGCAGTACTTC. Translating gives CSARKREQYF.

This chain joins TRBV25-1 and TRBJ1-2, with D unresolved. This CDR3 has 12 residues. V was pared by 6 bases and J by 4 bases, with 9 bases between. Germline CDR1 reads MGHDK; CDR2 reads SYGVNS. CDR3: CASRARAYGYTF. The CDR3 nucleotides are TGTGCCAGCAGGGCGCGGGCCTATGGCTACACCTTC.

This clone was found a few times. The CDR3 loop reads CAWSVRENQPQHF. The CDR3 nucleotides are TGTGCCTGGAGTGTGCGTGAGAATCAGCCCCAGCATTTT. The genes are TRBV30 and TRBJ1-5, with unresolved D. Trimming took 0 bases from V and 4 from J, leaving 7 bases between them. From germline, CDR1 is GTSNPN and CDR2 SVGIG (reference sequence). This CDR3 spans 13 amino acids. The full variable domain, with the rest looked up from reference TRBV30 and TRBJ1-5, is SQTIHQWPATLVQPVGSPLSLECTVEGTSNPNLYWYRQAAGRGLQLLFYSVGIGQISSEVPQNLSASRPQDRQFILSSKKLLLSDSGFYLCAWSVRENQPQHFGDGTRLSIL.

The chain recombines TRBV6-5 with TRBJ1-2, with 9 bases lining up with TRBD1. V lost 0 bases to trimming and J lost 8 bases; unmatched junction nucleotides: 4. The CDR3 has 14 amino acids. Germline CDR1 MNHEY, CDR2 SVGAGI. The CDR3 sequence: CASSYSGTGRGYTF. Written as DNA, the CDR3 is TGTGCCAGCAGTTACTCCGGGACAGGGAGGGGCTACACCTTC.

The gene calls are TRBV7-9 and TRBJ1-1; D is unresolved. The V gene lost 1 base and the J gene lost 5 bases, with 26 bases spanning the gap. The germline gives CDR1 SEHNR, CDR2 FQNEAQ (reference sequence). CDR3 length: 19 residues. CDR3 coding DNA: TGTGCCAGCAGCTTAGTTGGTTTGCTCGGACGGAGGAGGCGGACTGAAGCTTTCTTT. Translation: CASSLVGLLGRRRRTEAFF.